The entry below describes one T cell receptor (beta chain). The entry originates in a study of neoadjuvant anti-PD-1 for oral cavity cancer. Study overall: Patients without progression received a fourth nivolumab dose around day 43, then surgical resection on days 50-56.

Assay used: immunoSEQ multiplex PCR; TCRdb lists only in-frame clones, some missing. The repertoire holds more than 6,000 clones, around 82% seen once, with less than 3.5% in the top ten. Patients were newly diagnosed with stage II-IVA oral cavity squamous cell carcinoma without prior systemic or radiation treatment. The patients had HPV-negative, locally advanced oral cavity squamous cell carcinoma. Blood cells were analyzed directly, without culture or expansion. The sequencing used PBMCs, collected before nivolumab (anti-PD-1) treatment. The source is a person between 40 and 79 years old with oral cavity squamous cell carcinoma.

CDR3 in DNA: TGCGCCAGCAGGACGACAGGGGGCAATGAAAAACTGTTTTTT. Translating gives CASRTTGGNEKLFF. The chain joins TRBV10-2 to TRBJ1-4; 10 bases line up with TRBD1. Per the germline V gene, CDR1 is WSHSY and CDR2 is SAAADI. The V gene end was trimmed by 6 bases and the J gene end by 5 bases; junction bases not matched to a gene: 3. This CDR3 region has 14 residues.